This T cell receptor (beta chain) was obtained from a study of Ad26.COV2.S vaccination and SARS-CoV-2 variants. The CDR3 is made up of 15 amino acids. V was cut by 5 bases and J by 2 bases, with 16 bases left in between. Germline V lookup: CDR1 SGHVS, CDR2 FQNEAQ. About this clone itself: Its antigen is currently unknown.

Method: immunoSEQ multiplex PCR; TCRdb's copy keeps in-frame clones and lacks some. The data hold about 350,000 clones, with approximately 86% observed a single time. Treatment here: roughly 20 received Ad26.COV2.S at low or high dose, single or two shots; several received placebo; per-sample allocation not given. Sampling occurred on day 63 after the first vaccine or placebo injection. Study-level findings and limits: In TCR breadth and depth analyses, total T cell responses may have been underestimated. Vaccine recipients had higher spike-specific TCR breadth than placebo recipients. Reports say spike-specific CD8+ and CD4+ T cell responses covered substantial breadth after vaccination.

The chain recombines TRBV7-8 with TRBJ2-7; perhaps TRBD2 as D (6 bases). The sample here was peripheral blood, taken in a trial of Ad26.COV2.S vaccine versus placebo. This TCR derives from a person between 18 and 65 years old who received the Ad26.COV2.S COVID-19 vaccine or a placebo. Here the CDR3 DNA reads TGTGCCAGCAGCCGAGCCCGGGAGACGGCCTACGAGCAGTACTTC. This encodes CASSRARETAYEQYF.